The source of this TCR beta chain is a study of T cell responses to AZD1222 COVID-19 vaccine. Broader study findings: Repertoire collection took place solely once the T cell response had peaked.

A note on this clone: Its antigen is currently unknown.

TCRdb keeps only in-frame clones here, not all; method: immunoSEQ multiplex PCR. The sample records about 140,000 clones, more than 85% being singletons. There are 14 residues in the CDR3. The V and J ends lost 8 bases and 2 bases respectively, with 16 bases between them. CDR1 and CDR2 (germline): LNHDA, SQIVND (reference sequence). Sample: peripheral blood, taken on day 0 of MenACWY control vaccination. The chain recombines TRBV19 with TRBJ2-7; D unresolved. This receptor was identified in an adult in good health. The CDR3 nucleotides read TGTGCCAGTTCTCTAGACTCCGAGACCTACGAGCAGTACTTC. It specifies CASSLDSETYEQYF.